This passage covers 18 T cell receptor beta chains from one sample sequenced in a study of CD8+CD57+ T cells in acquired aplastic anemia. Both TCR beta VDJ combination and CDR3 sequence profiling were carried out. Genomic DNA was the template for this profiling. Using its own MiXCR run on the reads, TCRdb lists one record per CDR3 protein. The sample includes 250,000 to 300,000 distinct CDR3 sequences, 45% to 65% seen only once; the top ten take 8%. The sequenced material came from sorted CD4+, CD8+, or CD8+CD57+ T cells (not recorded which) from PBMCs. The source of these receptors is a human donor with severe aplastic anemia or a healthy control (not recorded which).

This clonotype was observed a single time. A much larger clone differs from this one at a single base, so this may be a read error. The gene calls are TRBV6-5 and TRBJ1-1, with a tentative D call TRBD1 (6 bases). CDR3 length: 15 residues. The V gene's germline CDR1 is MNHEY and CDR2 SVGAGI. CDR3 amino acids: CASSYRLIGGTEALF. The CDR3 region has the DNA TGTGCCAGCAGTTACCGGCTAATTGGGGGCACTGAAGCTCTCTTT.

The chain employs TRBV19 and TRBJ1-1, with 7 bases matching TRBD1. Trimming at V came to 3 bases and at J to 0 bases, leaving 7 bases not matched to a gene. The germline V gene encodes CDR1 LNHDA and CDR2 SQIVND (reference sequence). The CDR3 covers 16 residues. CDR3 loop: CASSIRTGTVNTEAFF. The CDR3 DNA is TGTGCCAGTAGTATCAGGACCGGGACAGTGAACACTGAAGCTTTCTTT.

This clonotype was observed many times. Compared with germline, one end of the junction differs, possibly owing to a read error. The genes are TRBV10-3 and TRBJ1-1; 8 nucleotides align to TRBD1. The CDR3 extends over 13 amino acids. CDR1 and CDR2 (germline): ENHRY, SYGVKD. The CDR3 protein is CAVRTGMNTEAFF. CDR3 DNA sequence: TGTGCCGTCAGGACAGGGATGAACACTGAAGCTTTCTTT.

The CDR3 reads CASSWTSGGYEQYF. The CDR3 DNA sequence: TGTGCCAGCAGCTGGACTAGCGGGGGTTACGAGCAGTACTTC. The chain links TRBV7-9 to TRBJ2-7; 13 nucleotides match TRBD2. Germline CDR1 is SEHNR and CDR2 is FQNEAQ (reference sequence). The V segment lost 4 bases and the J segment 4 bases; nucleotides outside the gene matches: 1. The CDR3 length is 14 residues.

This chain links TRBV25-1 with TRBJ2-5, with TRBD1 matching 8 bases. Trimming cost V 4 bases and J 3 bases; bases outside gene matches: 7. This CDR3 is built from 15 residues. Germline V CDR1 and CDR2: MGHDK, SYGVNS. CDR3 loop: CASSADRGWEETQYF. For the CDR3, the DNA is TGTGCCAGCAGTGCCGACAGGGGATGGGAAGAGACCCAGTACTTC.

This clonotype was seen a handful of times. This CDR3 is CSVVPGGQETQYF. The CDR3 DNA reads TGCAGCGTTGTGCCAGGAGGGCAAGAGACCCAGTACTTC. V is TRBV29-1 and J is TRBJ2-5; the D gene is possibly TRBD2 (6 bases). V lost 4 bases to trimming and J lost 2 bases, with 11 bases between them. The germline V gene has CDR1 SQVTM and CDR2 ANQGSEA. The length of the CDR3 is 13 residues.

The rearrangement joins TRBV9 to TRBJ1-3; 7 nucleotides match TRBD1. Germline V lookup: CDR1 SGDLS, CDR2 YYNGEE. The V and J ends lost 3 bases and 2 bases, in that order; junction bases with no gene match: 11. The CDR3 sequence is 17 residues long. CDR3 sequence reads: CASSEGGGGATGNTIYF. CDR3 nucleotide sequence: TGTGCCAGCAGCGAAGGGGGAGGGGGCGCCACTGGAAACACCATATATTTT.

The V call is TRBV20-1, the J call TRBJ1-1; weak D call: TRBD1 (6 bases). CDR3 length equals 14 residues. CDR1 and CDR2 from the germline V gene are DFQATT and SNEGSKA (reference sequence). CDR3: CSELGGGRGTEAFF. The CDR3 DNA is TGCAGCGAACTCGGCGGGGGGCGGGGCACTGAAGCTTTCTTT.

The chain carries TRBV20-1 and TRBJ2-7; tentative D call: TRBD1 (5 bases). V lost 2 bases, J lost 7 bases, and 12 bases lay in between. The CDR3 runs 12 residues. CDR1 and CDR2 (germline): DFQATT, SNEGSKA (reference sequence). CDR3 loop: CSARNPKGEQYF. Written as DNA, the CDR3 is TGCAGTGCTAGAAACCCGAAGGGGGAGCAGTACTTC.

V usage is TRBV7-9 and J usage is TRBJ2-7; 9 positions agree with TRBD2. Germline loops: CDR1 SEHNR, CDR2 FQNEAQ (reference sequence). The CDR3 sequence is 14 residues long. J lost 5 bases, V lost 0 bases, and 2 bases had no gene match. This CDR3 reads CASSLAGLADEQYF. CDR3 coding DNA: TGTGCCAGCAGCTTAGCGGGACTAGCAGACGAGCAGTACTTC. The variable domain in full, with the rest retrieved from reference TRBV7-9 and TRBJ2-7, is DTGVSQNPRHKITKRGQNVTFRCDPISEHNRLYWYRQTLGQGPEFLTYFQNEAQLEKSRLLSDRFSAERPKGSFSTLEIQRTEQGDSAMYLCASSLAGLADEQYFGPGTRLTVT.

The gene calls are TRBV20-1 and TRBJ2-7; 11 bases match TRBD2. From germline, CDR1 is DFQATT and CDR2 SNEGSKA (reference sequence). Trimming cost V 2 bases and J 4 bases; bases outside gene matches: 10. This CDR3 contains 16 residues. The CDR3 DNA reads as TGCAGTGCTAGATCCATACTAGCGGGAGCCCAATACGAGCAGTACTTC. Its protein product is CSARSILAGAQYEQYF.

This clonotype showed up many times. The chain links TRBV6-5 to TRBJ1-3; D not resolved. V lost 0 bases to trimming and J lost 0 bases, with 9 bases between them. The CDR3 covers 16 residues. Per the germline V gene, CDR1 is MNHEY and CDR2 is SVGAGI. CDR3: CASSYSSRDSGNTIYF. Here the CDR3 DNA reads TGTGCCAGCAGTTACTCGAGTAGAGACTCTGGAAACACCATATATTTT.

CDR3: CASSLGVEWASYGYTF. In DNA, the CDR3 is TGTGCCAGCAGCTTAGGGGTAGAGTGGGCCAGCTATGGCTACACCTTC. The chain joins TRBV7-2 to TRBJ1-2; no reliable D call. CDR1 and CDR2 from the germline V gene are SGHTA and FQGNSA. V was trimmed by 1 base and J by 4 bases, leaving 16 bases between them. CDR3 length: 16 residues.

V and J are TRBV6-5 and TRBJ1-2; 7 bases are a match to TRBD1. V shed 4 bases and J 3 bases; nucleotides not matched to a gene: 5. The length of the CDR3 is 14 residues. CDR1 MNHEY and CDR2 SVGAGI come from the germline V gene. CDR3 sequence: CASSSRTGYYGYTF. CDR3 DNA sequence: TGTGCCAGCAGTTCGCGGACAGGCTACTATGGCTACACCTTC.

The chain uses TRBV25-1 and TRBJ1-2; 8 bases map to TRBD1. CDR1 is MGHDK, CDR2 SYGVNS, per germline. The CDR3 covers 14 residues. V lost 8 bases and J lost 1; bases outside the gene matches: 6. The CDR3 protein is CASRGQGLNYGYTF. The DNA for the CDR3 is TGTGCCAGCCGCGGACAGGGACTTAACTATGGCTACACCTTC.

The chain carries TRBV2 and TRBJ1-2, with D possibly TRBD1 on 6 matching bases. The V gene's germline CDR1 is SNHLY and CDR2 FYNNEI. The CDR3 length is 13 residues. V gave up 2 bases and J gave up 2 bases, with 6 bases separating them. For the CDR3, the DNA is TGTGCCAGCAGTGAACAGGGGAACTATGGCTACACCTTC. This codes for CASSEQGNYGYTF.

About this clonotype: Possible read error: a much larger clone is one base away. The chain combines TRBV3-1 with TRBJ2-3; TRBD2 matches 12 bases. CDR1 is LGHDT, CDR2 YNNKEL, per germline (reference sequence). The CDR3 contains 17 residues. Here the CDR3 DNA reads TGTGCCAGCAGCCAAGGGACTAGCGGGGTCCGAACAGATATGCAGTATTTT. It specifies CASSQGTSGVRTDMQYF.

The genes are TRBV7-3 and TRBJ1-3, with TRBD1 as a possible D gene (5 bases). Germline V gene sequence: CDR1 SGHTA, CDR2 FQGTGA. V was trimmed by 4 bases and J by 4 bases, leaving 8 bases between them. This CDR3 has 13 amino acids. The CDR3 DNA follows: TGTGCCAGCAGCTCAGGGAGCGGAAACACCATATATTTT. This encodes CASSSGSGNTIYF. Drawing the rest from reference TRBV7-3 and TRBJ1-3, the complete variable domain is GAGVSQTPSNKVTEKGKYVELRCDPISGHTALYWYRQSLGQGPEFLIYFQGTGAADDSGLPNDRFFAVRPEGSVSTLKIQRTERGDSAVYLCASSSGSGNTIYFGEGSWLTVV.